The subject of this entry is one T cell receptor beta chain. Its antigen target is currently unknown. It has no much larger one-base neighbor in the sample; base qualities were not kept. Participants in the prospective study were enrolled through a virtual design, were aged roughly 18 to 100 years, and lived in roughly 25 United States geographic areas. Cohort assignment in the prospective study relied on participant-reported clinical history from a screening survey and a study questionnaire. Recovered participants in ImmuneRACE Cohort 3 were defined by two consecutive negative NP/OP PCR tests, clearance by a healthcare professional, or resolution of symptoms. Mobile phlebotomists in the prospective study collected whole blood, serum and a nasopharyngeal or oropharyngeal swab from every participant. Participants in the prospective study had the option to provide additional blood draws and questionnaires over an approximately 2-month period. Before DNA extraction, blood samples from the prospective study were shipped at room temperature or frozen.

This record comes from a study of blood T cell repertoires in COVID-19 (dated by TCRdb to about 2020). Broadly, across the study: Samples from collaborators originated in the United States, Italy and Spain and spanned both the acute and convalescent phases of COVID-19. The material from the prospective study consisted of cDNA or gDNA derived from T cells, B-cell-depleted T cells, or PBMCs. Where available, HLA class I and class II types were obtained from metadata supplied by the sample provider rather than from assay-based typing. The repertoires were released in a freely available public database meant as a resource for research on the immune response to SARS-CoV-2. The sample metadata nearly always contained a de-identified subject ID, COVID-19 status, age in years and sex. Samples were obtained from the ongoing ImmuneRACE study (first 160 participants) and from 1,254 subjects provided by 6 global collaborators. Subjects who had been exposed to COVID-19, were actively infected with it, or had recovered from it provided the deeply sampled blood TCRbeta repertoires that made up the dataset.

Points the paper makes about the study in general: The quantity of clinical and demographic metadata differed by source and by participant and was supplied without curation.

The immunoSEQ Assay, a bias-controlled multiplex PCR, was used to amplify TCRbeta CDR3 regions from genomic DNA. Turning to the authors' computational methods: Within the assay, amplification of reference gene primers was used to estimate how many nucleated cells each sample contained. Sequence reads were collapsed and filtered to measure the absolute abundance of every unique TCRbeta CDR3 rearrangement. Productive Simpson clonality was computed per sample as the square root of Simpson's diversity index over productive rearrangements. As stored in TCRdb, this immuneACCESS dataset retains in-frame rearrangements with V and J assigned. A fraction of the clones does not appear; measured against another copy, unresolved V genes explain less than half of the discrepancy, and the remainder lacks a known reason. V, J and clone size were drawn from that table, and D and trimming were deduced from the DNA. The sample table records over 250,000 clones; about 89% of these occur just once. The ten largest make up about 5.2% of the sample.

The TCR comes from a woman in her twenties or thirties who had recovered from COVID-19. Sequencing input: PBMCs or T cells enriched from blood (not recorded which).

The bases are TGTGCCAGCAGCCACCGGGCGCGGGGAAGTTACACCTTC. This yields the protein CASSHRARGSYTF. This chain is built from TRBV3-1 (or the pseudogene TRBV3-2) and TRBJ1-2, with the D gene uncertain. The germline V gene (reference sequence) yields LGHDT for CDR1 and YNNKEL for CDR2. Including cysteine and phenylalanine, the CDR3 has 13 amino acids. The kept DNA is CDR3 alone, 39 bases in frame from the first base. The junction shows trimming of 3 bases on V and 11 bases on J, plus 16 bases between the germline ends.